This T cell receptor (beta chain) was recorded in a study of naive and memory T cell subsets. The germline V gene encodes CDR1 SQVTM and CDR2 ANQGSEA. V dropped 6 bases and J dropped 6 bases, with 17 bases sitting between them. The CDR3 spans 14 residues. The beta constant-region primer was an equimolar mix of two oligonucleotides covering TRBC1 and TRBC2. Ligated cDNA was amplified by four rounds of PCR with nested alpha and beta constant-region primers and SP2. Each CDR3 protein gets one entry after TCRdb re-called the UMI-ligation and nested PCR reads with MiXCR. The sample shows under 35,000 distinct CDR3 sequences, 18% of them seen only once. At least ten counts were recorded for this clonotype.

Specimen: effector memory CD4+ T cells from blood. Documented subset: effector memory, CD45RA- CD27-. The rearrangement uses TRBV29-1 and TRBJ1-4; D perhaps matches TRBD1 (6 bases). This clonotype originated in a human donor in good health. CDR3 sequence reads: CSVARGANYEKLFF. DNA of the CDR3: TGCAGCGTCGCTCGGGGGGCGAACTATGAAAAACTGTTTTTT.